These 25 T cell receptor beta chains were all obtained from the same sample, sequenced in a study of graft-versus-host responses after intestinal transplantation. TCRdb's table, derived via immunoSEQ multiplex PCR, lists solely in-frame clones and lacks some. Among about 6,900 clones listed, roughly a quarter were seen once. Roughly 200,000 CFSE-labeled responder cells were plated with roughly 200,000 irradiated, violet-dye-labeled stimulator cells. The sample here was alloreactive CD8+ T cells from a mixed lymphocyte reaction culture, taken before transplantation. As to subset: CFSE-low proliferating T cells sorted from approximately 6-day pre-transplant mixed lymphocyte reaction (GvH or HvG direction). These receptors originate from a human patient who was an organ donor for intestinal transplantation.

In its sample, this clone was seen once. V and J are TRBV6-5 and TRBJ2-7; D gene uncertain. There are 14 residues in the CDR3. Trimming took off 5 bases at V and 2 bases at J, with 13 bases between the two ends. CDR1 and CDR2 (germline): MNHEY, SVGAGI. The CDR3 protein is CASSEVGGPYEQYF. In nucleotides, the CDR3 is TGTGCCAGCAGTGAAGTCGGCGGACCCTACGAGCAGTACTTC.

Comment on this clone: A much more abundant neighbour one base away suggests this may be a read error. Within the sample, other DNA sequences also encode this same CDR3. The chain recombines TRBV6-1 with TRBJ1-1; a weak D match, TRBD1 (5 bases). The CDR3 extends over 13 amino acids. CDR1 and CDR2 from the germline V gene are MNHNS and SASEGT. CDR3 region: CASSEGGNTEAFF. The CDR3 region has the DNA TGTGCCAGCAGTGAAGGGGGGAACACTGAAGCCTTCTTT.

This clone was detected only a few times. CDR3 sequence (DNA): TGTGCCATCAATTCTACCGGGACAGCCGGTCTCTGCGAGCAGTACTTC. Amino acid sequence: CAINSTGTAGLCEQYF. This chain connects TRBV10-3 to TRBJ2-7; 7 bases agree with TRBD1. Germline-derived CDR1 and CDR2 are ENHRY and SYGVKD. The CDR3 totals 16 residues. V dropped 7 bases and J dropped 6; count of bases not matched to a gene: 18.

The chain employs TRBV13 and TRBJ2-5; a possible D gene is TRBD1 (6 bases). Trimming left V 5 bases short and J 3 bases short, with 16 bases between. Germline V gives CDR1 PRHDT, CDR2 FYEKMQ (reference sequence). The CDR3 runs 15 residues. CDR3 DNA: TGTGCCAGCAGCACCAGACAGGCGTACAAAGAGACCCAGTACTTC. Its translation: CASSTRQAYKETQYF.

The CDR3 sequence: CASSSSPLDGFNTGELFF. The CDR3 region has the DNA TGTGCCAGCAGCTCGTCTCCCCTCGATGGGTTTAACACCGGGGAGCTGTTTTTT. The J gene is TRBJ2-2, the V gene TRBV7-2, with no clear D. The CDR3 totals 18 residues. V dropped 4 bases and J dropped 2 bases, with 20 bases sitting between them. Germline CDR1 is SGHTA and CDR2 is FQGNSA.

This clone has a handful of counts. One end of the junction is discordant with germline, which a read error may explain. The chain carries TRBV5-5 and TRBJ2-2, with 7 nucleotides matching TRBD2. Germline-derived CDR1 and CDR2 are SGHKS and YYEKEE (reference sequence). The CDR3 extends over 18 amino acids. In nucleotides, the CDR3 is TGCGCCAGCAGCCAAGATGTATGGACTAGTCCGAACACCGGGGAGCTGTTTTTT. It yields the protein CASSQDVWTSPNTGELFF.

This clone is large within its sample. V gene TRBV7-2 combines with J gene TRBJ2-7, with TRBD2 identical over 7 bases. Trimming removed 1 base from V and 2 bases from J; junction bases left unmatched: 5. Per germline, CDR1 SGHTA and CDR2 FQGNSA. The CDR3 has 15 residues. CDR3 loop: CASSLVGTTAYEQYF. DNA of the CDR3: TGTGCCAGCAGCTTAGTGGGGACTACCGCCTACGAGCAGTACTTC.

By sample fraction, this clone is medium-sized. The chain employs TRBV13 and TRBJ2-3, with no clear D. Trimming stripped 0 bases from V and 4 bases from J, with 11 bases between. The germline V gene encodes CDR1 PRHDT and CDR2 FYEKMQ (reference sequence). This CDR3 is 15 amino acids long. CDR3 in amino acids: CASSLGSGRPDTQYF. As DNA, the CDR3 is TGTGCCAGCAGCTTAGGCTCGGGTCGACCAGATACGCAGTATTTT.

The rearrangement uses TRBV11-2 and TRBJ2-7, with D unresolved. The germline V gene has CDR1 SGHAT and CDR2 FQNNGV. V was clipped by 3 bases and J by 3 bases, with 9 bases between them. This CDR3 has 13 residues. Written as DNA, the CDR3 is TGTGCCAGCAGCTTCTCGCTCGTCTACGAGCAGTACTTC. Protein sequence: CASSFSLVYEQYF.

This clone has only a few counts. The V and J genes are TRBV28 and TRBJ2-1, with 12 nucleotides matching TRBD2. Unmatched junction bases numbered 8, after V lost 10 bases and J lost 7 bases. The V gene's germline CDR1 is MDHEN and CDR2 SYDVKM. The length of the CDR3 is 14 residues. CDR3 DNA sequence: TGTGCCACCGCCCTAGCGGGAGGGCCGAATGAGCAGTTCTTC. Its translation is CATALAGGPNEQFF. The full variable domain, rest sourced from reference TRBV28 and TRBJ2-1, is DVKVTQSSRYLVKRTGEKVFLECVQDMDHENMFWYRQDPGLGLRLIYFSYDVKMKEKGDIPEGYSVSREKKERFSLILESASTNQTSMYLCATALAGGPNEQFFGPGTRLTVL.

The CDR3 DNA sequence: TGCAGCGTTAACAGGTTGAACACTGAAGCTTTCTTT. Translating gives CSVNRLNTEAFF. The rearrangement links TRBV29-1 to TRBJ1-1, with D tentatively TRBD1 (5 bases). This CDR3 contains 12 residues. Per germline, CDR1 SQVTM and CDR2 ANQGSEA. Trimming left V 5 bases short and J 0 bases short, with 7 bases between.

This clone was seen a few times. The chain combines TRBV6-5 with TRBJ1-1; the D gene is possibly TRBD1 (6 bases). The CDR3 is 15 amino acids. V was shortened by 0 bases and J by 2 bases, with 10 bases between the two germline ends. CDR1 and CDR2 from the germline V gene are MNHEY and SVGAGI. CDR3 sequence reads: CASSYSQGLNTEAFF. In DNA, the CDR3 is TGTGCCAGCAGTTACTCACAGGGACTTAACACTGAAGCTTTCTTT.

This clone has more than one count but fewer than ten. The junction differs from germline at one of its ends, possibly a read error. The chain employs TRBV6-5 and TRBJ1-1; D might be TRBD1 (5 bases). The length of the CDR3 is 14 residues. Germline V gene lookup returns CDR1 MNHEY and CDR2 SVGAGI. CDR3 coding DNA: TGTGCCAGCAGCCTAACTTCGCCGAGGGACCTCCTACTCTTT. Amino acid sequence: CASSLTSPRDLLLF.

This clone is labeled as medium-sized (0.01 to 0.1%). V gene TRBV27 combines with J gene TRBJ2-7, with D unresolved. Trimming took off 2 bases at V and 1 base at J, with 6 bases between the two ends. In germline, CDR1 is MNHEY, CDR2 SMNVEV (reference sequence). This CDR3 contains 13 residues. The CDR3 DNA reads TGTGCCAGCAGTTTAGGGCTTTCCTACGAGCAGTACTTC. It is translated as CASSLGLSYEQYF.

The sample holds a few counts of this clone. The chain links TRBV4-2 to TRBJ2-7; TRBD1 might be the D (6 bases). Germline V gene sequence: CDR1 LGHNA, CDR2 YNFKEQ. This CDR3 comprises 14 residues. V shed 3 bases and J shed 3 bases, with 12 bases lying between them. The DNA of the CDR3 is TGTGCCAGCAGCCAGTATTCCAGGGGCTACGAGCAGTACTTC. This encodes CASSQYSRGYEQYF.

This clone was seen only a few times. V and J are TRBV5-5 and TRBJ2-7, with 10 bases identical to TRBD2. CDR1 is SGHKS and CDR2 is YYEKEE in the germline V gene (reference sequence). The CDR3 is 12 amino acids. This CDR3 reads CGLAGALSEQYF. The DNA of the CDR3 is TGTGGGCTAGCGGGAGCGCTGAGCGAGCAGTACTTC. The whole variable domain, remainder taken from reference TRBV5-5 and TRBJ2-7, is DAGVTQSPTHLIKTRGQQVTLRCSPISGHKSVSWYQQVLGQGPQFIFQYYEKEERGRGNFPDRFSARQFPNYSSELNVNALLLGDSALYLCGLAGALSEQYFGPGTRLTVT.

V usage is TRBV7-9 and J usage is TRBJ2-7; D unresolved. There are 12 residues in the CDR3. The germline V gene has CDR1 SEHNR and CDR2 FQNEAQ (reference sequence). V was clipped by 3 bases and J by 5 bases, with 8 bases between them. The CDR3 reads CASSFRSHEQYF. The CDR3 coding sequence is TGTGCCAGCAGCTTCAGGAGCCACGAGCAGTACTTC.

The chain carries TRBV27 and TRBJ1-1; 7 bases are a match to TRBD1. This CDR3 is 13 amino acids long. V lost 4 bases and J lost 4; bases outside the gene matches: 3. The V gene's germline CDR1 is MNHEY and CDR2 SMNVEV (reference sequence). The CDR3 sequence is CASSWTGGTEAFF. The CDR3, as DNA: TGTGCCAGCAGTTGGACAGGTGGCACTGAAGCTTTCTTT.

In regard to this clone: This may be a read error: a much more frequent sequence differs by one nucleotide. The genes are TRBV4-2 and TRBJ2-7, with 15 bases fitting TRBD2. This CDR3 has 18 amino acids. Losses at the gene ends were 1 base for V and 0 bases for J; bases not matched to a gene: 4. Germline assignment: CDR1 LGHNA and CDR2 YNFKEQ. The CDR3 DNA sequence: TGTGCCAGCAGCCAAGGGACTAGCGGGAGGGACCTCTCCTACGAGCAGTACTTC. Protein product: CASSQGTSGRDLSYEQYF.

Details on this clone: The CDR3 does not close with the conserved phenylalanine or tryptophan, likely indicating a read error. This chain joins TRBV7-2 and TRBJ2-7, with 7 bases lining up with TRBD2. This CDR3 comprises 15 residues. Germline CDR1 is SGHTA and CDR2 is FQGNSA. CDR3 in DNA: TGTGCCAGCAGCTTAGTGGGGACTACCGCCTACGGGCAGTACCTC. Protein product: CASSLVGTTAYGQYL.

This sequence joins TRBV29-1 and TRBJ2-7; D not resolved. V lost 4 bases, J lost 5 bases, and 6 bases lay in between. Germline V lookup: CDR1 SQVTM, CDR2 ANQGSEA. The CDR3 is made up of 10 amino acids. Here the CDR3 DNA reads TGCAGCGTTGGGGGTCACGAGCAGTACTTC. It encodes CSVGGHEQYF.

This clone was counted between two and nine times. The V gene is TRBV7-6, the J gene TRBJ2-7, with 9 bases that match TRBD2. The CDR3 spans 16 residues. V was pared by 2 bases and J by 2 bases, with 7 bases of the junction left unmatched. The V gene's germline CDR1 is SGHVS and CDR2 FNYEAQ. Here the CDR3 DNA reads TGTGCCAGCAGCTTAAATCTAGCGGGAAATACCTACGAGCAGTACTTC. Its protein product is CASSLNLAGNTYEQYF.

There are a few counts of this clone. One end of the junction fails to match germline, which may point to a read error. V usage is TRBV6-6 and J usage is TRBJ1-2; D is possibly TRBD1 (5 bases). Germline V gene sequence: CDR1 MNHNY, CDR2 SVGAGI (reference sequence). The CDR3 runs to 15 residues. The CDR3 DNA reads TGTGCCATCAGTGTGGGGGAGGTCGGACCTCATGGCTACACCTTC. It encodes CAISVGEVGPHGYTF.

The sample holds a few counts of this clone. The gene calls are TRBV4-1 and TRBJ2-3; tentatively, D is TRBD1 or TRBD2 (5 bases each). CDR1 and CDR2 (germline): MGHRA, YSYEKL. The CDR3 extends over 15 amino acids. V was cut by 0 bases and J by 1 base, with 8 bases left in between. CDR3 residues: CASSQDGDGTDTQYF. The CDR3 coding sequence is TGCGCCAGCAGCCAAGATGGGGACGGCACAGATACGCAGTATTTT.

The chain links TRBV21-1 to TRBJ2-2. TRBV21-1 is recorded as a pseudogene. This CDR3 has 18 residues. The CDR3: CASSKVGVLTHKTGELFF. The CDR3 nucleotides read TGTGCCAGCAGCAAAGTGGGGGTATTGACACATAAAACCGGGGAGCTGTTTTTT.